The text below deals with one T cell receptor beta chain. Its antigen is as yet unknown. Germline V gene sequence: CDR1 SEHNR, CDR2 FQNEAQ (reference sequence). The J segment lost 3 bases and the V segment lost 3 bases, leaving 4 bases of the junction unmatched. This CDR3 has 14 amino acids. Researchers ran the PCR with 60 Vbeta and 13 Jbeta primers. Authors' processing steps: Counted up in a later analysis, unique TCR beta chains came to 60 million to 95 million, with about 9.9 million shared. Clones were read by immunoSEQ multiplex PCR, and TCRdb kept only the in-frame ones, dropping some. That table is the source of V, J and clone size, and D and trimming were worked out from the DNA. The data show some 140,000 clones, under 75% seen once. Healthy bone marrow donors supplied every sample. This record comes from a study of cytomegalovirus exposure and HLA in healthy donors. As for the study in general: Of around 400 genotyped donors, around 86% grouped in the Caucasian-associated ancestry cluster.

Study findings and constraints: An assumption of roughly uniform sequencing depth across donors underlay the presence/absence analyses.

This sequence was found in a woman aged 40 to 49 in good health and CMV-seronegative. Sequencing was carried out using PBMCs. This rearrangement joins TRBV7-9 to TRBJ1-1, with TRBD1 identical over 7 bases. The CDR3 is CASSLGQRYTEAFF. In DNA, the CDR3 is TGTGCCAGCAGCTTGGGACAGCGATACACTGAAGCTTTCTTT.